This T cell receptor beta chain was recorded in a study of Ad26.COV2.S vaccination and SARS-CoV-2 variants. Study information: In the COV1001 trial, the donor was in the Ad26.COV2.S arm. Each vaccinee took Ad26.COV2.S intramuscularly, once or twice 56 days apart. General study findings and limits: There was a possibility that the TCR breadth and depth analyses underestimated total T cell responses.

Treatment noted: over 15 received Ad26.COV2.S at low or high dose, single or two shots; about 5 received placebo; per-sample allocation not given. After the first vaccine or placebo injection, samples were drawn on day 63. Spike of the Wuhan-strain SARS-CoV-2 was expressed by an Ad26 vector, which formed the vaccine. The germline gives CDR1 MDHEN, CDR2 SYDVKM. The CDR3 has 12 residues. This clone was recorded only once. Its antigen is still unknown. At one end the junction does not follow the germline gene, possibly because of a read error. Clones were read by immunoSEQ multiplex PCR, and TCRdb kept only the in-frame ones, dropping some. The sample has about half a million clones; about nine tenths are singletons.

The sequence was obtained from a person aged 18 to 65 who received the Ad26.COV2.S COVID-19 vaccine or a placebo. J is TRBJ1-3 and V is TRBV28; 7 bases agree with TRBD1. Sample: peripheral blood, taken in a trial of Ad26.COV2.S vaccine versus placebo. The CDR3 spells CASSSPGGRGDF. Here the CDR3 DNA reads TGTGCCAGCAGTTCCCCTGGCGGCAGGGGGGACTTT.